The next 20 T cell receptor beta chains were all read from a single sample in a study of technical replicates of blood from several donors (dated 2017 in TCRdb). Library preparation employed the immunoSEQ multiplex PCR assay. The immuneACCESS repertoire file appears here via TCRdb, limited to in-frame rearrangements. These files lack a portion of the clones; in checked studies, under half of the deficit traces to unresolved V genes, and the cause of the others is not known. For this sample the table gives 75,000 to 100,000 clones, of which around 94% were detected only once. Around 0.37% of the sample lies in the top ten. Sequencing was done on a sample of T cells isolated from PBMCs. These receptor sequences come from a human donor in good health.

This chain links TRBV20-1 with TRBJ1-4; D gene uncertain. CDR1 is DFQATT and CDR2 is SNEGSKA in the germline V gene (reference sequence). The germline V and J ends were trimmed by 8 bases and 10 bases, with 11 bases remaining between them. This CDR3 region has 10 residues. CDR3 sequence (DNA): TGCAGTTTCGGTGGAGGAAAACTGTTTTTT. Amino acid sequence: CSFGGGKLFF.

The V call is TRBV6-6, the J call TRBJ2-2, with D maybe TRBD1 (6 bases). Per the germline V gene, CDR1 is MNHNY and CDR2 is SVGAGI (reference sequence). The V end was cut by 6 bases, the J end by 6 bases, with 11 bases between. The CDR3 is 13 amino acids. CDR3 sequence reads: CASRQGTPGELFF. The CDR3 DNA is TGTGCCAGCAGACAGGGAACCCCCGGGGAGCTGTTTTTT.

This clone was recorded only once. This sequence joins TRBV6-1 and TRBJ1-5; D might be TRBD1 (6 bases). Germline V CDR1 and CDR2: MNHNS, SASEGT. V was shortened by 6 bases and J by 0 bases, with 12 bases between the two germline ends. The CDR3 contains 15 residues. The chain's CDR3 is CASSLGTLSNQPQHF. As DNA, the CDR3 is TGTGCCAGCAGCTTAGGGACACTTAGCAATCAGCCCCAGCATTTT.

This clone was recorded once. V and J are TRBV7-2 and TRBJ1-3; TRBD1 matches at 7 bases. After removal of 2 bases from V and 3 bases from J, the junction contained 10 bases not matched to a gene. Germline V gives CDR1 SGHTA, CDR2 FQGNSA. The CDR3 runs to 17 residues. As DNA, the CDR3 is TGTGCCAGCAGCTTAACCCAGGGGGGTTGGAGTGGAAACACCATATATTTT. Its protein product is CASSLTQGGWSGNTIYF.

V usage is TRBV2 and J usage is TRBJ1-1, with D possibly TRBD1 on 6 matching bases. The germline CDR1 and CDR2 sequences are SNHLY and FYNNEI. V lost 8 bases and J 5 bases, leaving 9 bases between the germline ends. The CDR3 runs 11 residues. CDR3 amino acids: CASQGSTEAFF. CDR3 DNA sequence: TGTGCCAGCCAGGGGTCGACTGAAGCTTTCTTT.

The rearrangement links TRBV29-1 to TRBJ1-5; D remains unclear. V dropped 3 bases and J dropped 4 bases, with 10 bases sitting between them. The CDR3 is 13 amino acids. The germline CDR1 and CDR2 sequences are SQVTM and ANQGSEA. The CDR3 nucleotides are TGCAGCGTTGAGAATGGGCTGAATCAGCCCCAGCATTTT. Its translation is CSVENGLNQPQHF.

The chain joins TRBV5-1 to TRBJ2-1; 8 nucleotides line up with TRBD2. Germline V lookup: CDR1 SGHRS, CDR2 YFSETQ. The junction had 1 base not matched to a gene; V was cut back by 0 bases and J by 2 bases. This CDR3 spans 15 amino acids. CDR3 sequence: CASSLGGLAYNEQFF. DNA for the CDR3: TGCGCCAGCAGCTTGGGGGGACTAGCCTACAATGAGCAGTTCTTC.

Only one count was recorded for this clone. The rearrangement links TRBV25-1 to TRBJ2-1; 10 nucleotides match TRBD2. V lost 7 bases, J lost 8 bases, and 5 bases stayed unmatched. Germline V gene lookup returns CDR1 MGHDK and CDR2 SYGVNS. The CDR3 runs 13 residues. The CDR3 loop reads CASKAGGPDEQFF. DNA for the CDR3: TGTGCCAGCAAAGCGGGAGGGCCAGATGAGCAGTTCTTC.

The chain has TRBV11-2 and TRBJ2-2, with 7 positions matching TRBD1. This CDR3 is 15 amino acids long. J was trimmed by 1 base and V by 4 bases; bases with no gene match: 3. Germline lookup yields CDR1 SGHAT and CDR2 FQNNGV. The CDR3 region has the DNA TGTGCCAGCAGCTCCCGGACAGGGAACACCGGGGAGCTGTTTTTT. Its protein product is CASSSRTGNTGELFF.

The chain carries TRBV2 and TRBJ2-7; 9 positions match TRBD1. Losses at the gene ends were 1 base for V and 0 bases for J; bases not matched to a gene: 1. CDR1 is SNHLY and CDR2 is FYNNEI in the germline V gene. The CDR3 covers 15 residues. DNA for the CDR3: TGTGCCAGCAGTGAAGTGGACAGGGGCTCCTACGAGCAGTACTTC. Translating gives CASSEVDRGSYEQYF.

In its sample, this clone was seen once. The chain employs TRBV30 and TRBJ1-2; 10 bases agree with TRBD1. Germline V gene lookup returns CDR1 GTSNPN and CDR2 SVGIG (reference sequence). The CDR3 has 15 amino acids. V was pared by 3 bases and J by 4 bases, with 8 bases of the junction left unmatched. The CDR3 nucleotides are TGTGCCTGGAGGGGGACAGGGGCGACTTTCTATGGCTACACCTTC. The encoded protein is CAWRGTGATFYGYTF.

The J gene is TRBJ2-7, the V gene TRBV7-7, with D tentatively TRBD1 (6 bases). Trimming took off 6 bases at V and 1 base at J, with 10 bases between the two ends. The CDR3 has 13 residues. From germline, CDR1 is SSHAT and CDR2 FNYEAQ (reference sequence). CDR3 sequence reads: CASSYRESYEQYF. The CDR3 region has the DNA TGTGCCAGCAGTTACAGGGAATCCTACGAGCAGTACTTC.

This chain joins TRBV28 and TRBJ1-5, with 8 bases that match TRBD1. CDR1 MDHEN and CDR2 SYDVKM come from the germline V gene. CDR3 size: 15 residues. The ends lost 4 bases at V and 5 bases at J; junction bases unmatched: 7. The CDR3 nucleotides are TGTGCCAGCAGTTCCGGACAGGGCCAGGATCAGCCCCAGCATTTT. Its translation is CASSSGQGQDQPQHF.

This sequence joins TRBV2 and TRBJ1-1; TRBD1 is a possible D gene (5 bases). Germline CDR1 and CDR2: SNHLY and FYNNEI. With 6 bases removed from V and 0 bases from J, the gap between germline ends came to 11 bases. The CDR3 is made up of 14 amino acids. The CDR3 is CASRDTAMNTEAFF. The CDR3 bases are TGTGCCAGCAGGGACACAGCAATGAACACTGAAGCTTTCTTT. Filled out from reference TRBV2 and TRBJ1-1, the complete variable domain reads EPEVTQTPSHQVTQMGQEVILRCVPISNHLYFYWYRQILGQKVEFLVSFYNNEISEKSEIFDDQFSVERPDGSNFTLKIRSTKLEDSAMYFCASRDTAMNTEAFFGQGTRLTVV.

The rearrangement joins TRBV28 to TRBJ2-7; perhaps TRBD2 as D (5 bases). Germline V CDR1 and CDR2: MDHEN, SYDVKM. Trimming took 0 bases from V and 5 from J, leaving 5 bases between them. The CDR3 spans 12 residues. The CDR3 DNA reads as TGTGCCAGCAGTTTATGGAGGGACGAGCAGTACTTC. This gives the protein CASSLWRDEQYF.

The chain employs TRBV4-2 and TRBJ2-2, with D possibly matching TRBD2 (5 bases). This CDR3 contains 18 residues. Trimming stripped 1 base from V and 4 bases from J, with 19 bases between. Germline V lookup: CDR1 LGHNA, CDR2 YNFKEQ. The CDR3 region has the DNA TGTGCCAGCAGCCAAGTGGATACGGGATTCCTTGGCACCGGGGAGCTGTTTTTT. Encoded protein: CASSQVDTGFLGTGELFF.

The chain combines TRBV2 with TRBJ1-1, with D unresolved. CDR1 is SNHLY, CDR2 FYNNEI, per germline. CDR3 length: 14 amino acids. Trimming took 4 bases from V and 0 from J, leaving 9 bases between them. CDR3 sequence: CASSVEGLNTEAFF. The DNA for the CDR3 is TGTGCCAGCAGTGTTGAGGGCCTGAACACTGAAGCTTTCTTT.

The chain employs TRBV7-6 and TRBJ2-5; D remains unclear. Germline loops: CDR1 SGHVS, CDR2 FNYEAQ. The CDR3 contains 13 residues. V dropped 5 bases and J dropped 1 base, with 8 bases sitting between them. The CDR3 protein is CASSLQIQETQYF. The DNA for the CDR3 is TGTGCCAGCAGCCTACAGATCCAAGAGACCCAGTACTTC.

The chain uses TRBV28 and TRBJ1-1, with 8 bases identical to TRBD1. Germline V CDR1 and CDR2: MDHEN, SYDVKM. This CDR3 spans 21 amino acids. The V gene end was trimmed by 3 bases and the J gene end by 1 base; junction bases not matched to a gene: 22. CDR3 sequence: CASSFLYGTGKIGAGNTEAFF. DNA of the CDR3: TGTGCCAGCAGTTTCCTATATGGGACAGGAAAAATCGGTGCGGGGAACACTGAAGCTTTCTTT.

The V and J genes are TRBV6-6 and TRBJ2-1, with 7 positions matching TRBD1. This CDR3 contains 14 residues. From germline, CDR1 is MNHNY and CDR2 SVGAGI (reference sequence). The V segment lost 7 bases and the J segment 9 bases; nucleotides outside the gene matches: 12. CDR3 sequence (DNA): TGTGCCAGCAATACCGCCGGGACAGCGGTTGAGCAGTTCTTC. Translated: CASNTAGTAVEQFF.